This T cell receptor beta chain was sequenced during a study of lymphopenia after photon versus proton radiotherapy. V was cut by 1 base and J by 4 bases, with 10 bases left in between. Germline-derived CDR1 and CDR2 are MNHNS and SASEGT. The length of the CDR3 is 14 residues. TCRdb's table, derived via immunoSEQ multiplex PCR, lists solely in-frame clones and lacks some. The sample lists tens of thousands of clones, around 87% seen once, with around 47% in the top ten. The sequencing here drew on peripheral blood, taken from a patient treated with proton-based radiotherapy. The chain uses TRBV6-1 and TRBJ1-2; D gene unclear. This receptor was identified in a woman aged 55-69 years with cholangiocarcinoma. Some clones in this sample may be carry-over from other donors' samples. CDR3 sequence (DNA): TGTGCCAGCAGTGAAGGACCGAGCTCCTATGGCTACACCTTC. Encoded protein: CASSEGPSSYGYTF.